This T cell receptor (beta chain) was sequenced in a study of blood T cell repertoires in COVID-19. For the study at large: From the United States, Italy and Spain came samples of acute and convalescent COVID-19. T cells, B-cell-depleted T cells, or PBMCs provided the cDNA or gDNA that served as material.

All enrollees were roughly 18 to 90 years old and from 24 US areas. How the authors handled the data: Amplification of reference gene primers was used by the study to estimate nucleated cell counts. Assay used: immunoSEQ multiplex PCR; TCRdb lists only in-frame clones, some missing. V and J calls and clone size are as listed in that table; D and trimming were resolved from the DNA. The sample has about 270,000 clones; roughly 85% are singletons. V was trimmed by 0 bases and J by 7 bases, leaving 15 bases between them. The length of the CDR3 is 14 residues. Germline-derived CDR1 and CDR2 are GTSNPN and SVGIG (reference sequence).

Sequences were obtained from PBMCs or T cells enriched from blood (not recorded which). The V and J genes are TRBV30 and TRBJ1-2, with a tentative D call TRBD1 (6 bases). This TCR came from a woman between 50 and 59 years old with acute COVID-19. The CDR3 sequence is CAWSVLLGAVGYTF. The DNA of the CDR3 is TGTGCCTGGAGTGTACTCTTGGGGGCGGTTGGCTACACCTTC.